Following are 30 T cell receptor beta chains from one sample sequenced in a study of chemoradiotherapy in HPV16-positive cancers. Method: immunoSEQ multiplex PCR; TCRdb's copy keeps in-frame clones and lacks some. This sample has roughly 19,000 clones; around 87% occur once, and the top ten carry roughly 2.3%. Sequencing was performed on blood, taken from a patient who underwent chemoradiotherapy. The receptors were gathered from a human donor with HPV-associated anogenital cancer.

This sequence joins TRBV28 and TRBJ2-5; D not certain. Per the germline V gene, CDR1 is MDHEN and CDR2 is SYDVKM. Between the trimmed V and J ends, which lost 4 bases and 1 base, there was a span of 13 bases. This CDR3 comprises 15 residues. The CDR3 DNA follows: TGTGCCAGCAGTTCCCCCTCCTTGGCCCAAGAGACCCAGTACTTC. Its translation: CASSSPSLAQETQYF.

The chain joins TRBV7-2 to TRBJ2-5; TRBD1 agrees at 12 bases. Germline V lookup: CDR1 SGHTA, CDR2 FQGNSA. V trimming: 6 bases; J trimming: 5 bases; junction bases outside the gene matches: 7. CDR3 length: 15 amino acids. For the CDR3, the DNA is TGTGCCAGCAGTTCCGGGACAGGGGGCTGGGAGACCCAGTACTTC. It is translated as CASSSGTGGWETQYF.

The chain recombines TRBV4-3 with TRBJ2-7; D is perhaps TRBD1 (5 bases). The CDR3 contains 15 residues. Germline assignment: CDR1 LGHNA and CDR2 YSLEER. Deletions cut 5 bases from V and 2 bases from J, with 16 bases between. Here the CDR3 DNA reads TGCGCCAGCAGCAAAGGACAAAGATCAGCCTACGAGCAGTACTTC. Encoded protein: CASSKGQRSAYEQYF.

With respect to this clone: A junction boundary mismatches the germline segment, possibly from a read error. The J gene is TRBJ2-7, the V gene TRBV19; TRBD2 might be the D (5 bases). Germline V gene data show CDR1 as LNHDA and CDR2 as SQIVND (reference sequence). CDR3 length equals 12 residues. Written as DNA, the CDR3 is TGTGCCACTAGTGCCGGGGACTACGAGCAGTACTTC. Its protein product is CATSAGDYEQYF.

This chain uses TRBV10-3 with TRBJ1-2, with D unclear. The ends were cut back, 1 base at V and 10 bases at J, with 7 bases in the middle. The CDR3 contains 11 residues. Germline V lookup: CDR1 ENHRY, CDR2 SYGVKD. The CDR3 reads CAISEYRDYTF. The CDR3 DNA reads TGTGCCATCAGTGAGTACCGGGACTACACCTTC.

The chain employs TRBV7-2 and TRBJ2-3; 14 bases match TRBD2. CDR1 is SGHTA and CDR2 is FQGNSA in the germline V gene. The junction had 16 bases not matched to a gene; V was cut back by 6 bases and J by 8 bases. The CDR3 has 18 amino acids. CDR3 sequence reads: CASSSSPGLAGAGGTQYF. The DNA for the CDR3 is TGTGCCAGCAGTTCGAGTCCGGGACTAGCGGGGGCCGGCGGTACGCAGTATTTT.

This clone was observed a few times. The chain carries TRBV2 and TRBJ2-3, with TRBD2 matching over 9 bases. The CDR3 covers 15 residues. J gave up 4 bases and V 7 bases, and 9 bases lay outside the gene matches. Looked up from germline, CDR1 is SNHLY and CDR2 is FYNNEI. CDR3 in amino acids: CASKAFSGSADTQYF. CDR3 sequence (DNA): TGTGCCAGCAAAGCCTTTAGCGGGAGTGCAGATACGCAGTATTTT.

The gene calls are TRBV28 and TRBJ1-5; D may be TRBD1 (6 bases). V was pared by 5 bases and J by 3 bases, with 17 bases between. In germline, CDR1 is MDHEN, CDR2 SYDVKM. The CDR3 runs to 16 residues. The DNA for the CDR3 is TGTGCCAGCAGTCTCACACAGGGAATCCACAATCAGCCCCAGCATTTT. Protein product: CASSLTQGIHNQPQHF.

The chain employs TRBV7-2 and TRBJ2-2; D is perhaps TRBD2 (7 bases). This CDR3 spans 15 amino acids. The V gene's germline CDR1 is SGHTA and CDR2 FQGNSA. Trimming stripped 6 bases from V and 4 bases from J, with 15 bases between. The CDR3 is CASRLGGEGTGELFF. In nucleotides, the CDR3 is TGTGCCAGCAGACTAGGGGGGGAAGGCACCGGGGAGCTGTTTTTT.

This clone showed up just a few times. V and J are TRBV9 and TRBJ2-2, with D perhaps assigned TRBD1 or TRBD2 (6 bases each). The germline CDR1 and CDR2 sequences are SGDLS and YYNGEE. CDR3 length equals 13 residues. The germline V and J ends were trimmed by 0 bases and 9 bases, with 9 bases remaining between them. The CDR3 spells CASSVVGGRELFF. The CDR3 DNA reads TGTGCCAGCAGCGTAGTGGGGGGCCGGGAGCTGTTTTTT.

This chain joins TRBV18 and TRBJ1-2; maybe TRBD1 (5 bases). The CDR3 has 16 residues. Germline values: CDR1 KGHSH, CDR2 LQKENI. Trimming left V 2 bases short and J 6 bases short, with 19 bases between. CDR3 sequence reads: CASSPTPQGGFDGYTF. The CDR3 DNA sequence: TGTGCCAGCTCACCAACCCCCCAGGGTGGTTTCGATGGCTACACCTTC.

This chain links TRBV18 with TRBJ2-7; D is unresolved. The CDR3 extends over 13 amino acids. Germline assignment: CDR1 KGHSH and CDR2 LQKENI. V lost 4 bases to trimming and J lost 5 bases, with 12 bases between them. CDR3 in amino acids: CASSRQSYDEQYF. DNA of the CDR3: TGTGCCAGCTCACGACAAAGCTATGACGAGCAGTACTTC.

The V call is TRBV9, the J call TRBJ1-1, with D unclear. Germline V CDR1 and CDR2: SGDLS, YYNGEE. V lost 0 bases and J 6 bases, leaving 9 bases between the germline ends. The CDR3 contains 13 residues. The CDR3 DNA sequence: TGTGCCAGCAGCGTAGTTCCGGGGTCTGAAGCTTTCTTT. It translates to CASSVVPGSEAFF.

This clone was picked up one time. J is TRBJ2-7 and V is TRBV28; TRBD1 might be the D (5 bases). V dropped 6 bases and J dropped 3 bases, with 18 bases sitting between them. The CDR3 length is 15 residues. From germline, CDR1 is MDHEN and CDR2 SYDVKM. The CDR3 sequence is CASRAPVGRDYEQYF. CDR3 sequence (DNA): TGTGCCAGCAGAGCGCCCGTGGGCAGGGACTACGAGCAGTACTTC.

V and J are TRBV6-5 and TRBJ1-1; perhaps TRBD1 as D (5 bases). Between the trimmed V and J ends, which lost 7 bases and 3 bases, there was a span of 6 bases. The CDR3 spans 11 residues. Germline CDR1 is MNHEY and CDR2 is SVGAGI. The CDR3 sequence: CASTGYTEAFF. CDR3 sequence (DNA): TGTGCCAGCACAGGGTACACTGAAGCTTTCTTT.

This sequence joins TRBV28 and TRBJ1-5; no firm D call. The V gene's germline CDR1 is MDHEN and CDR2 SYDVKM. This CDR3 has 14 residues. The V gene lost 3 bases and the J gene lost 1 base, with 7 bases spanning the gap. The CDR3 bases are TGTGCCAGCAGTTTGGGGTCAAGCAATCAGCCCCAGCATTTT. Translated: CASSLGSSNQPQHF.

The rearrangement joins TRBV6-5 to TRBJ1-2; D possibly corresponds to TRBD1 (5 bases). The CDR3 runs 14 residues. The V gene's germline CDR1 is MNHEY and CDR2 SVGAGI. The V end was cut by 4 bases, the J end by 3 bases, with 12 bases between. The CDR3 coding sequence is TGTGCCAGCAGTTTAGGGGAAAGGTACTATGGCTACACCTTC. Translating it yields CASSLGERYYGYTF.

The rearrangement joins TRBV11-2 to TRBJ1-1; D is perhaps TRBD1 (5 bases). The V gene lost 0 bases and the J gene lost 4 bases, with 12 bases spanning the gap. The CDR3 is 15 residues long. CDR1 is SGHAT, CDR2 FQNNGV, per germline. CDR3 coding DNA: TGTGCCAGCAGCTTAGAGATTGGGACGGGCACTGAAGCTTTCTTT. As protein: CASSLEIGTGTEAFF.

This sequence joins TRBV18 and TRBJ2-1; D not resolved. The V gene lost 1 base and the J gene lost 5 bases, with 9 bases spanning the gap. This CDR3 spans 14 amino acids. Looked up from germline, CDR1 is KGHSH and CDR2 is LQKENI. The CDR3 DNA reads TGTGCCAGCTCACCACGGGCCCGTGACAATGAGCAGTTCTTC. Translating it yields CASSPRARDNEQFF.

The genes are TRBV12-5 and TRBJ1-5; D not resolved. Germline V gene lookup returns CDR1 LGHNT and CDR2 FRNRAP. V gave up 0 bases and J gave up 6 bases, with 18 bases separating them. This CDR3 spans 17 amino acids. The CDR3 here is CASGLVDSRVATQPQHF. For the CDR3, the DNA is TGTGCTAGTGGTTTGGTTGATAGTCGGGTCGCTACTCAGCCCCAGCATTTT. The variable domain in full, with the rest retrieved from reference TRBV12-5 and TRBJ1-5, is DARVTQTPRHKVTEMGQEVTMRCQPILGHNTVFWYRQTMMQGLELLAYFRNRAPLDDSGMPKDRFSAEMPDATLATLKIQPSEPRDSAVYFCASGLVDSRVATQPQHFGDGTRLSIL.

The CDR3 region has the DNA TGTGCCAGCAGCCAAGATCTAAGGACAAGCGAGCAGTACTTC. Amino acid sequence: CASSQDLRTSEQYF. The chain carries TRBV14 and TRBJ2-7; possibly TRBD1 for D (5 bases). The CDR3 runs 14 residues. The germline CDR1 and CDR2 sequences are SGHDN and FVKESK. V dropped 0 bases and J dropped 6 bases, with 12 bases sitting between them. The full variable domain, in which reference TRBV14 and TRBJ2-7 provide the parts outside the CDR3, is EAGVTQFPSHSVIEKGQTVTLRCDPISGHDNLYWYRRVMGKEIKFLLHFVKESKQDESGMPNNRFLAERTGGTYSTLKVQPAELEDSGVYFCASSQDLRTSEQYFGPGTRLTVT.

The chain recombines TRBV7-2 with TRBJ2-1; D possibly matches TRBD1 or TRBD2 (5 bases each). V lost 8 bases and J lost 4, with 15 bases in between. The CDR3 is 14 residues long. From germline, CDR1 is SGHTA and CDR2 FQGNSA. CDR3: CASAMGVRYNEQFF. The CDR3 nucleotides read TGTGCCAGCGCAATGGGGGTTCGTTACAATGAGCAGTTCTTC.

This sequence joins TRBV10-2 and TRBJ2-7; the match to TRBD2 covers 9 bases. This CDR3 is built from 14 residues. Germline loops: CDR1 WSHSY, CDR2 SAAADI. The V and J ends lost 10 bases and 1 base, in that order; junction bases with no gene match: 8. The CDR3 coding sequence is TGCGCCACAGAGCCTAGCGGGACTTCCTACGAGCAGTACTTC. Translated, it gives CATEPSGTSYEQYF.

This chain connects TRBV18 to TRBJ2-6; possible D gene TRBD2, 6 bases. The CDR3 length is 15 residues. Germline V gene data show CDR1 as KGHSH and CDR2 as LQKENI. Trimming pared 6 bases from V and 2 bases from J, leaving 11 bases between. CDR3 DNA sequence: TGTGCCAGCTCGGAGGGCTGGGCTGGGGCCAACGTCCTGACTTTC. It translates to CASSEGWAGANVLTF.

The chain combines TRBV11-2 with TRBJ2-2; 11 bases are shared with TRBD1. The CDR3 runs 16 residues. V dropped 3 bases and J dropped 8; count of bases not matched to a gene: 8. Germline V gene data show CDR1 as SGHAT and CDR2 as FQNNGV. CDR3 in DNA: TGTGCCAGCAGCTTCGCCGGGACAGGGGGGGTTGGGGAGCTGTTTTTT. As protein: CASSFAGTGGVGELFF.

A remark on this clone: The germline gene is not matched at one end of the junction; a read error may be the cause. The V call is TRBV27, the J call TRBJ2-5, with 9 bases matching TRBD2. The germline V gene has CDR1 MNHEY and CDR2 SMNVEV (reference sequence). The length of the CDR3 is 14 residues. The CDR3 DNA sequence: TGTGCCAGCAGTCAGAGTTTAATAGCGGGGGACCTACACTTC. As protein: CASSQSLIAGDLHF.

This chain joins TRBV28 and TRBJ1-2, with 8 bases fitting TRBD1. This CDR3 comprises 13 residues. Germline loops: CDR1 MDHEN, CDR2 SYDVKM. After removal of 4 bases from V and 5 bases from J, the junction contained 3 bases not matched to a gene. As DNA, the CDR3 is TGTGCCAGCAGTTGGGACAGGATTTATGGCTACACCTTC. It encodes CASSWDRIYGYTF.

The CDR3 DNA follows: TGTGCCAGCAGTGGCCAGGGGCTAATCACAGATACGCAGTATTTT. Amino acids: CASSGQGLITDTQYF. V gene TRBV2 combines with J gene TRBJ2-3, with D tentatively TRBD1 (6 bases). Trimming cost V 4 bases and J 2 bases, with 13 bases left between them. The CDR3 is made up of 15 amino acids. Germline V gene sequence: CDR1 SNHLY, CDR2 FYNNEI.

The chain employs TRBV9 and TRBJ1-3; D gene ambiguous. CDR3 length: 15 amino acids. Per germline, CDR1 SGDLS and CDR2 YYNGEE. The V end lost 3 bases, the J end lost 0 bases, and 10 bases lay between the germline ends. The CDR3 nucleotides read TGTGCCAGCAGCGGTCTCGGGGTCTCTGGAAACACCATATATTTT. Translation: CASSGLGVSGNTIYF.

J is TRBJ1-3 and V is TRBV6-5; perhaps TRBD1 as D (6 bases). This CDR3 is built from 14 residues. Germline loops: CDR1 MNHEY, CDR2 SVGAGI. V lost 2 bases to trimming and J lost 5 bases, with 10 bases between them. The CDR3 DNA follows: TGTGCCAGCAGTTACCAGGGGCCGAGAAACACCATATATTTT. Protein sequence: CASSYQGPRNTIYF.